Sequencing of this T cell receptor (beta chain) was carried out in a study of control samples from healthy donors and cancer patients. The data were produced by immunoSEQ multiplex PCR, yet TCRdb's version contains in-frame clones alone and is incomplete. The sample records about 49,000 clones, 65% to 90% being singletons. This CDR3 is built from 15 residues. Per germline, CDR1 SGHTA and CDR2 FQGNSA. J lost 8 bases, V lost 5 bases, and 12 bases had no gene match. The chain joins TRBV7-2 to TRBJ1-3, with 7 bases that match TRBD1. This receptor was taken from a woman between 45 and 65 years old with lung cancer. The sample was PBMCs. DNA of the CDR3: TGTGCCAGCAGCGAAAGGACAGGAATGTACGACACCATATATTTT. Encoded protein: CASSERTGMYDTIYF.